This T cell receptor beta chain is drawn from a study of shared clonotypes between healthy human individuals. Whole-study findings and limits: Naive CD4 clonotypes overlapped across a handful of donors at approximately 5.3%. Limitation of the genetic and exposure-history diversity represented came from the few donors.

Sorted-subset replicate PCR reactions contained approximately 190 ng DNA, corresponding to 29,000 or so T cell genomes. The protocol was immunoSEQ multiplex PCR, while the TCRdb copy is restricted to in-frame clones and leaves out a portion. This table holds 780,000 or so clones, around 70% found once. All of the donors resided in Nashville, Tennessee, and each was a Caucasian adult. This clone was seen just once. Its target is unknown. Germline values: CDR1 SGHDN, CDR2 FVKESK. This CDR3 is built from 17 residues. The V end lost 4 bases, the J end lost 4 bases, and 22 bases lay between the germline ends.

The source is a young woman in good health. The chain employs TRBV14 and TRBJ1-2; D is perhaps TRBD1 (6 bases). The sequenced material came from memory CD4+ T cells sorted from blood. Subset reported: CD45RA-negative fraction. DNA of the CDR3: TGTGCCAGCAGCCCTCGTGGACAGTTGCGTTTTACCTATGGCTACACCTTC. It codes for CASSPRGQLRFTYGYTF.